Below are 2 T cell receptor beta chains sequenced from a single sample in a study of graft-versus-host responses after intestinal transplantation. Sequencing was performed with immunoSEQ multiplex PCR; in TCRdb, only in-frame clones are kept and a portion is missing. The sample carries 81,000 or so clones, 80% to 95% recorded once. No antigen has been identified for these receptors. Source: unstimulated CD8+ T cells sorted from spleen or lymph node cells, taken before transplant. Receptor source: a human donor who was the organ donor for an intestinal transplant.

The J gene is TRBJ1-1, the V gene TRBV7-3, with D possibly being TRBD1 (5 bases). Trimming left V 0 bases short and J 1 base short, with 6 bases between. Germline V gives CDR1 SGHTA, CDR2 FQGTGA. The CDR3 consists of 14 residues. CDR3 sequence (DNA): TGTGCCAGCAGCTTAACCGGGGGGAACACTGAAGCTTTCTTT. This gives the protein CASSLTGGNTEAFF.

This chain joins TRBV6-1 and TRBJ2-1; TRBD2 matches at 8 bases. Germline CDR1 MNHNS, CDR2 SASEGT. This CDR3 region has 15 residues. V lost 1 base to trimming and J lost 4 bases; unmatched junction nucleotides: 3. The CDR3 coding sequence is TGTGCCAGCAGTGAAGGCGGGGGGCCGTACAATGAGCAGTTCTTC. Protein sequence: CASSEGGGPYNEQFF.